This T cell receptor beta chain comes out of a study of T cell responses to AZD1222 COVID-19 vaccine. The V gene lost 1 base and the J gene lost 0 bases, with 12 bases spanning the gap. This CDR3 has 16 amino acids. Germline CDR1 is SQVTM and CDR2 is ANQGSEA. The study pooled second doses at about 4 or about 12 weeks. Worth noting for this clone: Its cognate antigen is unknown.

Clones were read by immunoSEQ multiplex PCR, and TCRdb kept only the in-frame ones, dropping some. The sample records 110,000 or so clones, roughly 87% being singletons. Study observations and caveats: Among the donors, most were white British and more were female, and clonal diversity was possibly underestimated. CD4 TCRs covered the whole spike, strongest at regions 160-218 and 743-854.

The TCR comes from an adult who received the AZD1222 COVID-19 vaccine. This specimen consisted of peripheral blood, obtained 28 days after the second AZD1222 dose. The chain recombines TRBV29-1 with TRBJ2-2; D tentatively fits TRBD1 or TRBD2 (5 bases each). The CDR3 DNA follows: TGCAGCGTTGAAGTGGGGACGGTCGCGAACACCGGGGAGCTGTTTTTT. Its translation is CSVEVGTVANTGELFF.